A single sample is the source of the 27 T cell receptor beta chains below, sequenced in a study of T cells in Graves' hyperthyroidism and ophthalmopathy (dated by TCRdb to between 2018 and 2021). Library prep was done by multiplex PCR. Sequenced on an Illumina HiSeq 2000. The TCR beta CDR3 regions were amplified from the RNA transcripts. The first round of RT-PCR for the TCR CDR3 was performed with the HTBI primer set and the Qiagen OneStep RT-PCR kit. TCRdb took the public reads, trimmed them with fastp at Q25, ran MiXCR for clone calling and kept in-frame beta chains. For every CDR3 protein sequence, its rows merge into one entry that carries the most common genes and DNA. The sample data list some 490,000 distinct CDR3 sequences, and about 20% of these were observed just once. Around 54% of the sample belongs to the ten largest clones. The source material was blood. These TCRs come from a woman between 70 and 85 years old with Graves' ophthalmopathy.

The rearrangement links TRBV28 to TRBJ1-6; a possible D gene is TRBD1 (5 bases). CDR3 length: 13 amino acids. Per germline, CDR1 MDHEN and CDR2 SYDVKM. Trimming removed 3 bases at V and 9 bases at J, with 9 bases between. In DNA, the CDR3 is TGTGCCAGCAGTTTGCTTAGGGGTTCACCCCTCCACTTT. Residues: CASSLLRGSPLHF.

This clonotype was observed a handful of times. The chain uses TRBV7-2 and TRBJ2-2; D not resolved. Germline V gene data show CDR1 as SGHTA and CDR2 as FQGNSA. The CDR3 has 16 residues. Trimming removed 2 bases from V and 5 bases from J, with 15 bases in between. The CDR3: CASSLSTGKRTGELFF. The CDR3 nucleotides read TGTGCCAGCAGCTTAAGCACCGGAAAGAGGACCGGGGAGCTGTTTTTT.

This clonotype was counted a single time. The chain uses TRBV19 and TRBJ1-5; D gene uncertain. Deletions cut 7 bases from V and 7 bases from J, with 20 bases between. CDR1 LNHDA and CDR2 SQIVND come from the germline V gene (reference sequence). The CDR3 has 15 amino acids. The CDR3 is CASNIRPALRQPQHF. In DNA, the CDR3 is TGTGCCAGTAATATTCGTCCGGCGCTCAGACAGCCCCAGCATTTT.

This clonotype was recorded a few times. The J gene is TRBJ2-7, the V gene TRBV20-1; maybe TRBD2 (6 bases). Trimming pared 1 base from V and 3 bases from J, leaving 19 bases between. Germline CDR1 DFQATT, CDR2 SNEGSKA (reference sequence). CDR3 length: 16 amino acids. The CDR3 sequence is CSARGSLGGNYYEQYF. The CDR3 region has the DNA TGCAGTGCTAGAGGATCTTTGGGGGGTAATTACTACGAGCAGTACTTC.

The chain combines TRBV6-2 or TRBV6-3 with TRBJ2-1, with 7 positions matching TRBD2. Germline CDR1 MNHEY, CDR2 SVGEGT. V lost 4 bases and J lost 4; bases outside the gene matches: 7. The CDR3 covers 15 residues. The CDR3 DNA sequence: TGTGCCAGCAGTTCTAGCGGCGGGGTATACAATGAGCAGTTCTTC. Amino acids: CASSSSGGVYNEQFF.

This sequence joins TRBV15 and TRBJ2-5, with D maybe TRBD2 (7 bases). This CDR3 spans 14 amino acids. CDR1 and CDR2 from the germline V gene are LNHNV and YYDKDF (reference sequence). Deletions cut 0 bases from V and 5 bases from J, with 10 bases between. As DNA, the CDR3 is TGTGCCACCAGCAGAGATGGCGGGGGCGAGACCCAGTACTTC. Amino acid sequence: CATSRDGGGETQYF.

For this clonotype: One end of the junction does not line up with germline, which may come from a read error. This chain joins TRBV7-3 and TRBJ2-7; no clear D gene. The germline V gene has CDR1 SGHTA and CDR2 FQGTGA. This CDR3 is built from 14 residues. CDR3 amino acids: CAGSLGPASYEQYF. CDR3 DNA sequence: TGTGCCGGCAGCTTAGGTCCAGCATCCTACGAGCAGTACTTC.

This chain connects TRBV6-1 to TRBJ1-1, with 7 bases aligning to TRBD1. Germline V gives CDR1 MNHNS, CDR2 SASEGT. CDR3 length equals 14 residues. V shed 5 bases, J shed 4 bases, and the junction held 7 bases outside the gene matches. CDR3 sequence reads: CASSSTGQRTEAFF. The CDR3 DNA reads as TGTGCCAGCAGTTCGACAGGGCAGCGCACTGAAGCTTTCTTT.

This clonotype was detected many times. The gene calls are TRBV11-2 and TRBJ1-4; perhaps TRBD1 as D (5 bases). V dropped 5 bases and J dropped 8 bases, with 12 bases sitting between them. Germline V gives CDR1 SGHAT, CDR2 FQNNGV. The CDR3 extends over 13 amino acids. The CDR3 here is CASSPREGEKLFF. The CDR3 coding sequence is TGTGCCAGCAGCCCCAGGGAGGGCGAAAAACTGTTTTTT.

The gene calls are TRBV5-1 and TRBJ1-1; D is ambiguous. Germline V gives CDR1 SGHRS, CDR2 YFSETQ. The germline V and J ends were trimmed by 0 bases and 1 base, with 7 bases remaining between them. The CDR3 has 14 amino acids. The CDR3 DNA sequence: TGCGCCAGCAGCTTGGTAGTTCAGAACACTGAAGCTTTCTTT. Translation: CASSLVVQNTEAFF. The full variable domain, its missing parts supplied by reference TRBV5-1 and TRBJ1-1, is KAGVTQTPRYLIKTRGQQVTLSCSPISGHRSVSWYQQTPGQGLQFLFEYFSETQRNKGNFPGRFSGRQFSNSRSEMNVSTLELGDSALYLCASSLVVQNTEAFFGQGTRLTVV.

This clonotype showed up just a few times. The chain combines TRBV6-2 or TRBV6-3 with TRBJ1-1, with 7 bases aligning to TRBD1. CDR1 MNHEY and CDR2 SVGEGT come from the germline V gene. The CDR3 length is 13 residues. Germline trimming cut 0 bases from V and 8 bases from J; bases unmatched to any gene: 3. CDR3 sequence: CASSYSRGKEAFF. The CDR3 DNA is TGTGCCAGCAGTTACTCCAGGGGGAAAGAAGCTTTCTTT.

Comments on this clonotype: An end of the junction does not agree with germline; a read error may underlie this. The chain couples TRBV6-2 or TRBV6-3 to TRBJ2-7; 16 bases agree with TRBD2. Germline-derived CDR1 and CDR2 are MNHEY and SVGEGT. This CDR3 is built from 19 residues. As DNA, the CDR3 is TGTGCCAGCCGTACATTACCGGGACTAGCGGGAGGGAGGAGCTACGGGCAGTACTTC. Translating it yields CASRTLPGLAGGRSYGQYF.

The V gene is TRBV5-6, the J gene TRBJ2-1; D might be TRBD2 (6 bases). The CDR3 extends over 15 amino acids. Between the trimmed V and J ends, which lost 1 base and 3 bases, there was a span of 11 bases. Looked up from germline, CDR1 is SGHDT and CDR2 is YYEEEE. The CDR3 spells CASSLYSGLYNEQFF. The CDR3 region has the DNA TGTGCCAGCAGCTTGTACAGCGGGCTCTACAATGAGCAGTTCTTC.

In its sample, this clonotype was seen a few times. This sequence joins TRBV6-2 or TRBV6-3 and TRBJ1-2, with D unclear. Germline CDR1 is MNHEY and CDR2 is SVGEGT. This CDR3 is 12 amino acids long. The V and J ends lost 2 bases and 7 bases respectively, with 8 bases between them. CDR3 residues: CASSYQKLGYTF. As DNA, the CDR3 is TGTGCCAGCAGTTACCAGAAACTTGGCTACACCTTC.

The chain combines TRBV28 with TRBJ2-7; unclear D gene. CDR3 length: 14 amino acids. The germline V and J ends were trimmed by 4 bases and 3 bases, with 13 bases remaining between them. Germline assignment: CDR1 MDHEN and CDR2 SYDVKM. CDR3 DNA sequence: TGTGCCAGCAGTTCCCTCCGGCGCGTCTACGAGCAGTACTTC. Its translation: CASSSLRRVYEQYF. Full variable domain (rest looked up from reference TRBV28 and TRBJ2-7): DVKVTQSSRYLVKRTGEKVFLECVQDMDHENMFWYRQDPGLGLRLIYFSYDVKMKEKGDIPEGYSVSREKKERFSLILESASTNQTSMYLCASSSLRRVYEQYFGPGTRLTVT.

The chain has TRBV7-6 and TRBJ2-7; TRBD1 is a possible D gene (5 bases). This CDR3 has 14 residues. Between the trimmed V and J ends, which lost 1 base and 5 bases, there was a span of 12 bases. CDR1 and CDR2 (germline): SGHVS, FNYEAQ. The CDR3 here is CASSLGRAVDEQYF. For the CDR3, the DNA is TGTGCCAGCAGCTTAGGCAGGGCGGTGGACGAGCAGTACTTC.

In the case of this clonotype: An end of the junction differs from the germline gene, which may be a read error. The chain combines TRBV12-3 or TRBV12-4 with TRBJ2-5; 7 bases line up with TRBD1. This CDR3 spans 15 amino acids. CDR3 sequence reads: CASSRQGLTQEIQYF. CDR3 DNA: TGTGCCAGCAGTCGACAGGGTCTCACCCAAGAGATCCAGTACTTC.

Note on this clonotype: This could be a read error, since a much larger clone is one nucleotide away. The chain joins TRBV6-1 to TRBJ1-2; 8 nucleotides match TRBD1. The CDR3 totals 13 residues. Trimming cost V 9 bases and J 4 bases; bases outside gene matches: 7. Germline CDR1 and CDR2: MNHNS and SASEGT. The CDR3 DNA reads as TGTGCCAGTAGGGCAGGGGGCATCTATGGCTACACCTTC. Its protein is CASRAGGIYGYTF.

The chain combines TRBV30 with TRBJ2-7; either TRBD1 or TRBD2 may fit D (5 bases each). The ends were cut back, 2 bases at V and 3 bases at J, with 14 bases in the middle. The CDR3 has 14 amino acids. Germline values: CDR1 GTSNPN, CDR2 SVGIG (reference sequence). The CDR3 region has the DNA TGTGCCTGGAGTATTGGGGGAGACTACTACGAGCAGTACTTC. It encodes CAWSIGGDYYEQYF.

Of note for this clonotype: Its ends do not fully match the called genes, so a read error is possible. CDR3 in DNA: TGTCCCAGCAGTGGAGGGTTTCGGGCCAACGTCCTGACTTTC. This encodes CPSSGGFRANVLTF. V is TRBV2 and J is TRBJ2-6, with D perhaps TRBD2 (6 bases). This CDR3 has 14 residues. Per the germline V gene, CDR1 is SNHLY and CDR2 is FYNNEI.

This chain links TRBV28 with TRBJ2-6; D is possibly TRBD2 (5 bases). V lost 7 bases and J lost 4, with 14 bases in between. Germline-derived CDR1 and CDR2 are MDHEN and SYDVKM. The CDR3 consists of 15 residues. This CDR3 is CASIPTGSGANVLTF. The CDR3, as DNA: TGTGCCAGCATTCCGACGGGGTCGGGGGCCAACGTCCTGACTTTC.

V and J are TRBV6-1 and TRBJ2-5; maybe TRBD2 (6 bases). In germline, CDR1 is MNHNS, CDR2 SASEGT. V was trimmed by 7 bases and J by 3 bases, leaving 12 bases between them. The CDR3 runs to 13 residues. The CDR3 loop is CASNREREETQYF. The CDR3 region has the DNA TGTGCCAGCAACCGGGAGCGGGAAGAGACCCAGTACTTC.

The V gene is TRBV18, the J gene TRBJ1-6; no reliable D call. The CDR3 has 14 residues. Trimming cost V 1 base and J 15 bases, with 16 bases left between them. Looked up from germline, CDR1 is KGHSH and CDR2 is LQKENI. The CDR3 spells CASSPRQAQDDLHF. The CDR3 coding sequence is TGTGCCAGCTCACCACGGCAAGCCCAGGATGACCTCCACTTT.

A word on this clonotype: A much larger clone is a single base away; this may be a read error. This sequence joins TRBV27 and TRBJ1-5; D uncertain. CDR3 length equals 13 residues. Germline assignment: CDR1 MNHEY and CDR2 SMNVEV (reference sequence). As DNA, the CDR3 is TGTGCCGGCAGCCCTAATGGGGATCAGCCCCAGCATTTT. It codes for CAGSPNGDQPQHF.

At least ten counts were recorded for this clonotype. V and J are TRBV12-3 or TRBV12-4 and TRBJ1-5; D gene ambiguous. V was clipped by 3 bases and J by 11 bases, with 11 bases between them. This CDR3 region has 12 residues. This CDR3 reads CASSLRRKAQHF. CDR3 sequence (DNA): TGTGCCAGCAGTTTGAGACGGAAGGCCCAGCATTTT.

V gene TRBV7-2 combines with J gene TRBJ2-1, with TRBD2 identical over 7 bases. Germline V gene data show CDR1 as SGHTA and CDR2 as FQGNSA. V shed 5 bases and J 12 bases; nucleotides not matched to a gene: 16. The CDR3 runs 15 residues. The CDR3 sequence is CASSILTGLVFGQFF. The CDR3 nucleotides read TGTGCCAGCAGCATACTAACAGGACTAGTTTTTGGGCAGTTCTTC.

The V and J genes are TRBV20-1 and TRBJ2-7; 10 nucleotides line up with TRBD2. This CDR3 is 15 amino acids long. V was clipped by 2 bases and J by 4 bases; unmatched bases: 8. Germline V gene sequence: CDR1 DFQATT, CDR2 SNEGSKA (reference sequence). CDR3 nucleotide sequence: TGCAGTGCTAGATTGGCTAGCGGGAGTCTTTACGAGCAGTACTTC. It translates to CSARLASGSLYEQYF.